The rows below give T cell receptor beta chains drawn from one sample of a study of T-cell reconstitution after alpha-beta-depleted transplantation in children. TCRdb redid the calling of the PCR reads with MiXCR, one entry per CDR3 protein. The table lists some 300,000 distinct CDR3 sequences, around a tenth of them singletons. Source: PBMCs, taken before TCRalphabeta/CD19-depleted stem cell transplant. The receptors stem from a boy younger than two with acute myeloid leukemia, due to receive a stem cell transplant. Each CDR3 is given with its conserved first and last residue. The order of the fields is V gene, J gene, clone size, D gene, CDR3 protein, CDR3 DNA. The D gene is left open where the match is weak. Size is stated for part of the rows, as once, few or many counts, or as a class when the clone is expanded.

V: TRBV7-8
J: TRBJ2-5
size: many
D: TRBD2
CDR3: CASSVRNYLAGKETQYF
DNA: TGTGCCAGCAGCGTCAGGAACTATCTAGCGGGGAAAGAGACCCAGTACTTC

V: TRBV4-3
J: TRBJ2-3
size: many
D: .
CDR3: CASSQWTRGSADTQYF
DNA: TGCGCCAGCAGCCAATGGACGAGGGGGAGCGCAGATACGCAGTATTTT

V: TRBV3-1
J: TRBJ2-1
size: .
D: TRBD1
CDR3: CASSLPNRGRNNEQFF
DNA: TGTGCCAGCAGCCTTCCTAACAGGGGCAGGAACAATGAGCAGTTCTTC

V: TRBV12-5
J: TRBJ2-1
size: .
D: .
CDR3: CASGLVGWGGAGPHEQFF
DNA: TGTGCTAGTGGTTTGGTAGGGTGGGGGGGGGCCGGGCCCCATGAGCAGTTCTTC

V: TRBV3-1
J: TRBJ1-1
size: many
D: .
CDR3: CASSQDIGPAEAFF
DNA: TGTGCCAGCAGCCAAGATATAGGTCCCGCTGAAGCTTTCTTT

V: TRBV12-3/TRBV12-4
J: TRBJ1-4
size: many
D: TRBD1
CDR3: CASSLDGQGWEKLFF
DNA: TGTGCCAGCAGTTTAGACGGACAGGGTTGGGAAAAACTGTTTTTT

V: TRBV10-3
J: TRBJ2-3
size: .
D: TRBD2
CDR3: CAIRPSGGDTQYF
DNA: TGTGCCATCAGACCTAGCGGGGGAGATACGCAGTATTTT

V: TRBV19
J: TRBJ1-2
size: .
D: .
CDR3: CATSPYPGRNYGYTF
DNA: TGTGCCACTAGTCCTTATCCGGGGCGTAACTATGGCTACACCTTC

V: TRBV29-1
J: TRBJ1-1
size: many
D: .
CDR3: CSVGHLRGTEAFF
DNA: TGCAGCGTTGGACACCTCCGGGGCACTGAAGCTTTCTTT

V: TRBV11-2
J: TRBJ2-2
size: few
D: TRBD1
CDR3: CASRPPDRGAGELFF
DNA: TGTGCCAGCAGACCCCCGGACAGGGGGGCCGGGGAGCTGTTTTTT

V: TRBV19
J: TRBJ1-5
size: many
D: TRBD1
CDR3: CASSSGTGFSNQPQHF
DNA: TGTGCCAGTAGTTCCGGGACAGGGTTTAGCAATCAGCCCCAGCATTTT

V: TRBV20-1
J: TRBJ1-1
size: .
D: .
CDR3: CSARQKDTEAFF
DNA: TGCAGTGCTAGGCAGAAAGACACTGAAGCTTTCTTT

V: TRBV28
J: TRBJ2-7
size: many
D: TRBD1
CDR3: CASSDRDRSYEQYF
DNA: TGTGCCAGCAGTGACCGGGACAGGAGCTACGAGCAGTACTTC

V: TRBV20-1
J: TRBJ1-4
size: few
D: .
CDR3: CSALLGLENEKLFF
DNA: TGCAGTGCTCTCCTCGGCCTGGAGAATGAAAAACTGTTTTTT

V: TRBV28
J: TRBJ2-6
size: many
D: .
CDR3: CASRIGGANVLTF
DNA: TGTGCCAGCAGGATTGGAGGGGCCAACGTCCTGACTTTC

V: TRBV7-9
J: TRBJ2-1
size: many
D: TRBD2
CDR3: CASNERGGNSYNEQFF
DNA: TGTGCCAGCAACGAAAGGGGAGGGAACTCCTACAATGAGCAGTTCTTC

V: TRBV5-1
J: TRBJ2-7
size: many
D: .
CDR3: CASSSFGAYEQYF
DNA: TGCGCCAGCAGCTCCTTCGGGGCCTACGAGCAGTACTTC

V: TRBV13
J: TRBJ1-1
size: many
D: .
CDR3: CASSFGVSGNTEAFF
DNA: TGTGCCAGCAGCTTCGGAGTCAGCGGGAACACTGAAGCTTTCTTT

V: TRBV7-9
J: TRBJ2-1
size: few
D: TRBD2
CDR3: CASSGRATTPPDEQFF
DNA: TGTGCCAGCAGCGGGAGGGCGACGACTCCCCCCGATGAGCAGTTCTTC

V: TRBV5-1
J: TRBJ2-7
size: few
D: .
CDR3: CASSWDDEQYF
DNA: TGCGCCAGCAGCTGGGACGACGAGCAGTACTTC

V: TRBV30
J: TRBJ2-3
size: few
D: .
CDR3: CAWSVKGRDTQYF
DNA: TGTGCCTGGAGTGTAAAAGGACGAGATACGCAGTATTTT

V: TRBV6-5
J: TRBJ2-2
size: .
D: .
CDR3: CASSYLGLGNTGELFF
DNA: TGTGCCAGCAGTTACTTGGGACTGGGGAACACCGGGGAGCTGTTTTTT

V: TRBV12-3/TRBV12-4
J: TRBJ2-5
size: many
D: .
CDR3: CASSLGGGTRGETQYF
DNA: TGTGCCAGCAGTTTAGGTGGAGGGACACGGGGAGAGACCCAGTACTTC

V: TRBV11-2
J: TRBJ2-7
size: many
D: .
CDR3: CASSSTLGLIGEQYF
DNA: .

V: TRBV29-1
J: TRBJ1-1
size: many
D: .
CDR3: CSVHQRFNTEAFF
DNA: TGCAGCGTTCACCAGCGTTTTAACACTGAAGCTTTCTTT

V: TRBV9
J: TRBJ2-5
size: few
D: TRBD2
CDR3: CASSVGDYNQETQYF
DNA: TGTGCCAGCAGCGTAGGGGACTACAACCAAGAGACCCAGTACTTC

V: TRBV7-9
J: TRBJ2-7
size: many
D: TRBD1
CDR3: CASSPPRQGASEQYF
DNA: TGTGCCAGCAGCCCCCCCCGACAGGGGGCATCCGAGCAGTACTTC

V: TRBV12-5
J: TRBJ1-2
size: many
D: .
CDR3: CASGLFQGDGYTF
DNA: TGTGCTAGTGGCCTCTTCCAGGGTGACGGCTACACCTTC

V: TRBV7-2
J: TRBJ1-5
size: many
D: TRBD1
CDR3: CASSLGPDRGNQPQHF
DNA: TGTGCCAGCAGCTTAGGCCCGGACAGGGGCAATCAGCCCCAGCATTTT

V: TRBV9
J: TRBJ2-3
size: many
D: TRBD1
CDR3: CASSSRQGVSDTQYF
DNA: TGTGCCAGCAGCTCGCGACAGGGGGTCTCAGATACGCAGTATTTT

V: TRBV7-2
J: TRBJ2-2
size: many
D: .
CDR3: CASSSPSGTLTGELFF
DNA: TGTGCCAGCAGCTCCCCCTCCGGGACACTCACCGGGGAGCTGTTTTTT

V: TRBV12-3/TRBV12-4
J: TRBJ2-3
size: .
D: .
CDR3: CASSPWGNTQYF
DNA: TGTGCCAGCAGTCCCTGGGGGAATACGCAGTATTTT

V: TRBV7-7
J: TRBJ2-2
size: many
D: .
CDR3: CASSLTRRGPRNTGELFF
DNA: TGTGCCAGCAGCTTGACCCGGAGGGGGCCACGGAACACCGGGGAGCTGTTTTTT

V: TRBV9
J: TRBJ2-3
size: many
D: TRBD2
CDR3: CASTKAGGPDTQYF
DNA: TGTGCCAGCACCAAAGCGGGGGGGCCCGATACGCAGTATTTT

V: TRBV12-3/TRBV12-4
J: TRBJ2-7
size: many
D: .
CDR3: CASSPATTGRNYEQYF
DNA: TGTGCCAGCAGTCCCGCAACGACAGGTAGAAACTACGAGCAGTACTTC

V: TRBV7-9
J: TRBJ1-2
size: few
D: TRBD1
CDR3: CASSSQGVGYGYTF
DNA: TGTGCCAGCAGCTCCCAGGGGGTCGGCTATGGCTACACCTTC

V: TRBV9
J: TRBJ2-3
size: .
D: TRBD1
CDR3: CASSVVGTGFTDTQYF
DNA: TGTGCCAGCAGCGTAGTTGGGACAGGATTCACAGATACGCAGTATTTT

V: TRBV12-3/TRBV12-4
J: TRBJ1-1
size: .
D: .
CDR3: CASSFLMKGRTEAFF
DNA: TGTGCCAGCAGCTTCCTCATGAAGGGGCGGACTGAAGCTTTCTTT

V: TRBV12-3/TRBV12-4
J: TRBJ2-5
size: many
D: .
CDR3: CASSFTLGGEETQYF
DNA: TGTGCCAGCAGTTTTACCCTTGGCGGGGAGGAGACCCAGTACTTC

V: TRBV7-6
J: TRBJ1-6
size: .
D: TRBD1
CDR3: CASRLGTGGHNSPLHF
DNA: TGTGCCAGCAGACTCGGGACAGGGGGACATAATTCACCCCTCCACTTT

V: TRBV5-1
J: TRBJ1-1
size: many
D: .
CDR3: CASSFLIQGKNTEAFF
DNA: TGCGCCAGCAGCTTTTTAATCCAGGGGAAGAACACTGAAGCTTTCTTT

V: TRBV5-5
J: TRBJ2-5
size: many
D: TRBD2
CDR3: CASSFRQRGGQETQYF
DNA: TGTGCCAGCAGCTTTCGCCAGCGGGGGGGCCAAGAGACCCAGTACTTC

V: TRBV7-2
J: TRBJ2-3
size: many
D: TRBD2
CDR3: CASSLNSGGFTDTQYF
DNA: TGTGCCAGCAGCTTAAATTCGGGGGGTTTCACAGATACGCAGTATTTT

V: TRBV5-5
J: TRBJ1-6
size: many
D: TRBD1
CDR3: CASSLTSGTGNSPLHF
DNA: TGTGCCAGCAGCTTAACCTCCGGGACAGGGAATTCACCCCTCCACTTT

V: TRBV7-3
J: TRBJ2-7
size: few
D: TRBD2
CDR3: CASSESSGRFHEQYF
DNA: TGTGCCAGCAGCGAGTCTAGCGGGAGGTTCCACGAGCAGTACTTC

V: TRBV3-1
J: TRBJ2-1
size: .
D: TRBD2
CDR3: CASSQGRLAGGPNEQFF
DNA: TGTGCCAGCAGCCAAGGCCGACTAGCGGGGGGCCCCAATGAGCAGTTCTTC

V: TRBV10-3
J: TRBJ2-2
size: many
D: TRBD1
CDR3: CAISATGEKSGELFF
DNA: TGTGCCATCAGCGCGACAGGGGAGAAGTCCGGGGAGCTGTTTTTT

V: TRBV19
J: TRBJ2-1
size: many
D: .
CDR3: CASSIRGNEQFF
DNA: TGTGCCAGTAGTATCCGGGGAAATGAGCAGTTCTTC

V: TRBV24-1
J: TRBJ2-1
size: many
D: .
CDR3: CATRGAVGDEQFF
DNA: TGTGCCACCAGGGGGGCTGTCGGTGATGAGCAGTTCTTC

V: TRBV12-3/TRBV12-4
J: TRBJ2-5
size: few
D: .
CDR3: CASSFSTGTLQETQYF
DNA: TGTGCCAGCAGTTTCTCGACCGGGACGCTCCAAGAGACCCAGTACTTC

V: TRBV20-1
J: TRBJ2-1
size: many
D: .
CDR3: CSARTRFRTYNEQFF
DNA: TGCAGTGCTAGGACGCGATTCCGCACCTACAATGAGCAGTTCTTC

V: TRBV27
J: TRBJ1-6
size: few
D: .
CDR3: CASSWEGNSPLHF
DNA: TGTGCCAGCAGTTGGGAAGGGAATTCACCCCTCCACTTT

V: TRBV2
J: TRBJ2-1
size: many
D: .
CDR3: CASSPIRQVVTNEQFF
DNA: TGTGCCAGCAGCCCGATACGACAGGTGGTCACGAATGAGCAGTTCTTC

V: TRBV12-3/TRBV12-4
J: TRBJ2-6
size: many
D: TRBD2
CDR3: CASRRGGPGANVLTF
DNA: TGTGCCAGCAGACGGGGGGGTCCTGGGGCCAACGTCCTGACTTTC

V: TRBV7-2
J: TRBJ2-1
size: few
D: .
CDR3: CASSLGLGSIGQFF
DNA: TGTGCCAGCAGCTTGGGTCTGGGTAGCATCGGGCAGTTCTTC

V: TRBV30
J: TRBJ2-5
size: .
D: .
CDR3: CAWSVGVQAETQYF
DNA: TGTGCCTGGAGTGTAGGGGTACAGGCGGAGACCCAGTACTTC

V: TRBV28
J: TRBJ1-6
size: many
D: TRBD1
CDR3: CASSRDRGRWNSPLHF
DNA: TGTGCCAGCAGTCGAGACAGGGGGCGATGGAATTCACCCCTCCACTTT

V: TRBV9
J: TRBJ2-1
size: few
D: TRBD2
CDR3: CASSSRRGTSGPYSYNEQFF
DNA: TGTGCCAGCAGCTCCAGACGGGGGACTAGCGGGCCCTACTCCTACAATGAGCAGTTCTTC

V: TRBV7-2
J: TRBJ2-1
size: .
D: TRBD2
CDR3: CASSQMGGGNNEQFF
DNA: TGTGCCAGCAGCCAGATGGGGGGGGGAAACAATGAGCAGTTCTTC

V: TRBV10-3
J: TRBJ1-4
size: many
D: .
CDR3: CAIKDPTRGWEKLFF
DNA: TGTGCCATCAAGGACCCGACTCGCGGTTGGGAAAAACTGTTTTTT